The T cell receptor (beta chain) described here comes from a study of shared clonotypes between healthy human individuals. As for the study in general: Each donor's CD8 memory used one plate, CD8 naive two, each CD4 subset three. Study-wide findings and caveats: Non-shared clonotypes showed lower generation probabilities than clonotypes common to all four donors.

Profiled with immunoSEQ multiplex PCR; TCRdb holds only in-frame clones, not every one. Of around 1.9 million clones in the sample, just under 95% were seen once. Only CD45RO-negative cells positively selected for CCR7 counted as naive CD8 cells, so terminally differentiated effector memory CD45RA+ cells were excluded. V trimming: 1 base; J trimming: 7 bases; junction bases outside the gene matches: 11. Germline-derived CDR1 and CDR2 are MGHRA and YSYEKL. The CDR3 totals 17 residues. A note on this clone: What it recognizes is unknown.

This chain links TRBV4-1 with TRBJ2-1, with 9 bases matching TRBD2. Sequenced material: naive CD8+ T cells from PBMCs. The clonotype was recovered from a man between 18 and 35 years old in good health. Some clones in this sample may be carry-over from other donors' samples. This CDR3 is CASSQGEMTTSGNEQFF. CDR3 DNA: TGCGCCAGCAGCCAAGGAGAGATGACTACTAGCGGGAATGAGCAGTTCTTC.